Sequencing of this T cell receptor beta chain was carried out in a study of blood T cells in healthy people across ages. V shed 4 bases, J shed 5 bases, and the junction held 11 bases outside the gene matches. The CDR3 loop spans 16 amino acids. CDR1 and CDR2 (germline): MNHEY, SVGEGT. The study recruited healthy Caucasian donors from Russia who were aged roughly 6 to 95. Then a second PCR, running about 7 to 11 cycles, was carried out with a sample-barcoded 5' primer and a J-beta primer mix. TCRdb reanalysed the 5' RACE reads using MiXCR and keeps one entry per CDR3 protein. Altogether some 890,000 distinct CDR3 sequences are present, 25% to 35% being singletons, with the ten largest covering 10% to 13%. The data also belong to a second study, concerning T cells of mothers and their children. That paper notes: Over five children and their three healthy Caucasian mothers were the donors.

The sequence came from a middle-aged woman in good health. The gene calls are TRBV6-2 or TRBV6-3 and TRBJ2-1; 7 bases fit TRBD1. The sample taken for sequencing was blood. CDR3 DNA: TGTGCCAGCAGTTCCAAGGGGGCCCTCCAAGACAATGAGCAGTTCTTC. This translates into CASSSKGALQDNEQFF.